These 5 T cell receptor beta chains share one sample of origin, sequenced in a study of cytomegalovirus exposure and HLA in healthy donors. A multiplex PCR was run with 60 Vbeta primers and 13 Jbeta primers. The table came from immunoSEQ multiplex PCR; TCRdb's copy has only in-frame clones and leaves some out. The sample holds some 98,000 clones, approximately 70% seen once. The sample comprised PBMCs. Receptor source: a man aged 50-60 years in good health and CMV-seronegative.

The V gene is TRBV2, the J gene TRBJ2-5; perhaps TRBD2 as D (7 bases). V lost 6 bases to trimming and J lost 5 bases, with 22 bases between them. The V gene's germline CDR1 is SNHLY and CDR2 FYNNEI. The CDR3 sequence is 16 residues long. The CDR3 DNA reads as TGTGCCAGCAGCCTGAGGGTGGGGCGGGGGCGCGAGACCCAGTACTTC. Amino acid sequence: CASSLRVGRGRETQYF.

This clone was seen at least ten times. This chain links TRBV28 with TRBJ1-2; a weak D match, TRBD1 (5 bases). The CDR3 has 15 residues. The V and J ends lost 8 bases and 2 bases respectively, with 18 bases between them. The germline V gene encodes CDR1 MDHEN and CDR2 SYDVKM. The CDR3 here is CASGHMSEKNYGYTF. The CDR3 DNA follows: TGTGCCAGCGGACATATGAGCGAAAAAAACTATGGCTACACCTTC.

This clone was found a few times. The chain carries TRBV19 and TRBJ2-1; 8 bases line up with TRBD1. In germline, CDR1 is LNHDA, CDR2 SQIVND (reference sequence). The CDR3 has 14 residues. With V trimmed by 5 bases and J by 6 bases, 6 bases remained unmatched. The CDR3: CASSFPDRGNEQFF. The CDR3 coding sequence is TGTGCCAGTAGTTTCCCCGACAGGGGCAATGAGCAGTTCTTC.

The chain uses TRBV28 and TRBJ2-7; 7 bases line up with TRBD2. The CDR3 sequence is 18 residues long. Germline CDR1 is MDHEN and CDR2 is SYDVKM. The V and J ends lost 3 bases and 4 bases, in that order; junction bases with no gene match: 18. CDR3 coding DNA: TGTGCCAGCAGTTTGGGAGGGATTGGGAGGGTGAGCTGGTACGAGCAGTACTTC. Encoded protein: CASSLGGIGRVSWYEQYF.

This chain joins TRBV5-6 and TRBJ1-2; 7 bases map to TRBD1. The CDR3 extends over 13 amino acids. CDR1 SGHDT and CDR2 YYEEEE come from the germline V gene. V lost 1 base and J lost 8; bases outside the gene matches: 5. CDR3 DNA sequence: TGTGCCAGCAGCTTGAGACAGGGAGGAGGCTACACCTTC. Translated, it gives CASSLRQGGGYTF.